This TCR beta chain emerged from a study of long-term antiretroviral therapy in people with HIV. Survey-level resolution applied to immunoSEQ assay v3.0. Profiled with immunoSEQ multiplex PCR; TCRdb holds only in-frame clones, not every one. The table shows under 30,000 clones, with approximately 95% occurring only once. There are 13 residues in the CDR3. V trimming: 11 bases; J trimming: 6 bases; junction bases outside the gene matches: 9. The germline V gene has CDR1 MNHNS and CDR2 SASEGT. The sample here was unsorted PBMCs, taken roughly 5 years after starting antiretroviral therapy. This receptor was taken from a woman between 50 and 59 years old with HIV. The rearrangement joins TRBV6-1 to TRBJ2-1; 8 positions match TRBD1. CDR3 sequence reads: CAARGREGNEQFF. In nucleotides, the CDR3 is TGTGCCGCCAGGGGGCGCGAGGGCAATGAGCAGTTCTTC.